Sequencing of this TCR beta chain was carried out in a study of T cell responses to AZD1222 COVID-19 vaccine. Germline CDR1 SNHLY, CDR2 FYNNEI. The V segment lost 5 bases and the J segment 3 bases; nucleotides outside the gene matches: 4. The CDR3 contains 14 residues. Using immunoSEQ multiplex PCR, the repertoire was profiled, and TCRdb retains in-frame clones only, with some absent. The profile shows 150,000 to 200,000 clones, approximately 86% of them singletons. As to this clone: What it binds is not known.

Study-wide results and limits: The breadth and depth of Spike-specific TCRs increased once two AZD1222 doses had been given.

The sequence was obtained from an adult in good health. Sequenced here: peripheral blood, sampled on day 0 of AZD1222 vaccination. This rearrangement joins TRBV2 to TRBJ1-1; 9 bases match TRBD1. This CDR3 is CASSFWTGDTEAFF. The CDR3 coding sequence is TGTGCCAGCAGTTTCTGGACAGGGGACACTGAAGCTTTCTTT.